These 12 T cell receptor beta chains share one sample of origin, sequenced in a study of blood T cell repertoires in COVID-19. Profiling relied on immunoSEQ multiplex PCR, and the TCRdb table lists in-frame clones only, not all of them. The data hold some 78,000 clones, with 90% observed a single time. The sequenced sample consisted of peripheral blood. These TCRs come from an elderly woman with active or convalescent COVID-19.

CDR3 in amino acids: CASSLAPVSSYNEQFF. The CDR3 nucleotides read TGCGCCAGCAGCTTGGCCCCGGTTAGCTCCTACAATGAGCAGTTCTTC. The chain carries TRBV5-1 and TRBJ2-1; D ambiguous. Germline V gives CDR1 SGHRS, CDR2 YFSETQ. The V gene lost 0 bases and the J gene lost 0 bases, with 10 bases spanning the gap. The CDR3 totals 16 residues.

The V call is TRBV7-6, the J call TRBJ2-1; 8 nucleotides align to TRBD2. Germline V gene data show CDR1 as SGHVS and CDR2 as FNYEAQ. The CDR3 extends over 15 amino acids. J gave up 3 bases and V 3 bases, and 4 bases lay outside the gene matches. DNA of the CDR3: TGTGCCAGCAGCTTTAGCGGGACGCGCTACAATGAGCAGTTCTTC. As protein: CASSFSGTRYNEQFF.

The V and J genes are TRBV18 and TRBJ2-3; perhaps TRBD1 as D (5 bases). V was trimmed by 3 bases and J by 2 bases, leaving 9 bases between them. Per germline, CDR1 KGHSH and CDR2 LQKENI. The CDR3 has 14 amino acids. Here the CDR3 DNA reads TGTGCCAGCTCACCGCAGGGATTCACAGATACGCAGTATTTT. Residues: CASSPQGFTDTQYF.

The chain joins TRBV7-2 to TRBJ1-2; 7 positions agree with TRBD1. CDR1 is SGHTA, CDR2 FQGNSA, per germline. The CDR3 spans 14 residues. Trimming at V came to 5 bases and at J to 4 bases, leaving 7 bases not matched to a gene. The CDR3 reads CASSLTGSIYGYTF. CDR3 in DNA: TGTGCCAGCAGCCTGACAGGGTCTATCTATGGCTACACCTTC.

The chain employs TRBV7-2 and TRBJ1-6; the D gene is possibly TRBD1 (6 bases). From germline, CDR1 is SGHTA and CDR2 FQGNSA. This CDR3 comprises 13 residues. V dropped 6 bases and J dropped 5 bases, with 8 bases sitting between them. This CDR3 reads CASSRQDNSPLHF. The DNA of the CDR3 is TGTGCCAGCAGTAGACAGGATAATTCACCCCTCCACTTT.

The V and J genes are TRBV10-3 and TRBJ1-1; D unresolved. The CDR3 sequence is 12 residues long. The V gene lost 2 bases and the J gene lost 7 bases, with 8 bases spanning the gap. CDR1 ENHRY and CDR2 SYGVKD come from the germline V gene. The CDR3 region has the DNA TGTGCCATCAGTGAGGTATCGGGTGAAGCTTTCTTT. It translates to CAISEVSGEAFF.

This clone was counted once. The gene calls are TRBV10-3 and TRBJ2-1; D not resolved. The CDR3 is 12 residues long. Germline-derived CDR1 and CDR2 are ENHRY and SYGVKD. Trimming left V 4 bases short and J 7 bases short, with 8 bases between. The CDR3 region has the DNA TGTGCCATCAGTGCCCAGTTAAATGAGCAGTTCTTC. It is translated as CAISAQLNEQFF.

The chain recombines TRBV12-3 or TRBV12-4 with TRBJ1-6; the D is unclear. Trimming cost V 7 bases and J 7 bases, with 11 bases left between them. This CDR3 is built from 13 residues. CDR3 in amino acids: CASTKTRNSPLHF. CDR3 nucleotide sequence: TGTGCCAGCACCAAAACTCGAAATTCACCCCTCCACTTT.

The DNA of the CDR3 is TGTGCCAGCAGTTATCGGAGCGGGGGCACAGATACGCAGTATTTT. Encoded protein: CASSYRSGGTDTQYF. The V and J genes are TRBV6-2 or TRBV6-3 and TRBJ2-3; 7 bases align to TRBD2. The V and J ends lost 3 bases and 1 base, in that order; junction bases with no gene match: 4. Germline V gene sequence: CDR1 MNHEY, CDR2 SVGEGT. The CDR3 is 15 amino acids.

This sequence joins TRBV7-2 and TRBJ1-4, with a tentative D call TRBD1 (5 bases). V was clipped by 4 bases and J by 10 bases, with 19 bases between them. This CDR3 has 15 amino acids. CDR1 SGHTA and CDR2 FQGNSA come from the germline V gene. CDR3 nucleotide sequence: TGTGCCAGCAGCTCTATGGTAGGGGCGCTGGGAAAACTGTTTTTT. Residues: CASSSMVGALGKLFF.

This chain joins TRBV7-2 and TRBJ1-1; 7 positions agree with TRBD1. Germline V CDR1 and CDR2: SGHTA, FQGNSA. Unmatched junction bases numbered 5, after V lost 3 bases and J lost 4 bases. The CDR3 runs 14 residues. This CDR3 reads CASSLVRGVTEAFF. CDR3 coding DNA: TGTGCCAGCAGCTTGGTCAGGGGGGTCACTGAAGCTTTCTTT.

This chain links TRBV7-9 with TRBJ1-4, with no clear D. The CDR3 totals 15 residues. Looked up from germline, CDR1 is SEHNR and CDR2 is FQNEAQ (reference sequence). The V and J ends lost 2 bases and 0 bases respectively, with 7 bases between them. The CDR3 reads CASSLSFATNEKLFF. For the CDR3, the DNA is TGTGCCAGCAGCTTATCTTTTGCAACTAATGAAAAACTGTTTTTT.